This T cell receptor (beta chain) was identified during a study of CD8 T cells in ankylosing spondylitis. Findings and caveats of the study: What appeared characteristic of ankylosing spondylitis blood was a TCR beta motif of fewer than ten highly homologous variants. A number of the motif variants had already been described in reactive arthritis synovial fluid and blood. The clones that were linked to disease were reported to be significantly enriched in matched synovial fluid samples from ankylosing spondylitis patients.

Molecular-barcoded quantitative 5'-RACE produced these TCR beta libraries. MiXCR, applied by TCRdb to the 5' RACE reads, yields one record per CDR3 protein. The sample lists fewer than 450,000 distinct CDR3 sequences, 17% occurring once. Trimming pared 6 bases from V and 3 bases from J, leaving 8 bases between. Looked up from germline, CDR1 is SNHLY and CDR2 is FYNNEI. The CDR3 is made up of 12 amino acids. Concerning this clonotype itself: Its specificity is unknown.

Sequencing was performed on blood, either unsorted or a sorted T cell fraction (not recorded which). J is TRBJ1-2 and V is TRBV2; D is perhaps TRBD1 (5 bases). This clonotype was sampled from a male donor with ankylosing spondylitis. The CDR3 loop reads CASRQDDYGYTF. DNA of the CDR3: TGTGCCAGCAGACAGGATGACTATGGCTACACCTTC.